This TCR beta chain was identified in a study of cytomegalovirus exposure and HLA in healthy donors. Study-wide background: Researchers previously reported finding 117 million unique TCR beta sequences from 170 million or so T cells. Overall study results and limits: Later, TCR association rates were found to vary by HLA locus, highest for DRB1 and lowest for HLA-C. Some V segments could not be told apart, so they were left out, TRBV6-2 and TRBV6-3 among them. Trimming of TCR beta V- and J-genes showed a link, identified in a later analysis, to a missense DCLRE1C variant.

On this clone itself: Its antigen is unknown.

The CDR3 runs to 16 residues. Germline values: CDR1 MGHRA, CDR2 YSYEKL. Unmatched junction bases numbered 2, after V lost 2 bases and J lost 0 bases. The primer mix had 60 Vbeta and 13 Jbeta primers. Sequenced by immunoSEQ multiplex PCR; TCRdb stores in-frame clones only, minus some. Found here are 150,000 to 180,000 clones, over 70% of them singletons; the top ten hold over 10%. The V call is TRBV4-1, the J call TRBJ2-2; TRBD1 matches at 8 bases. The sequenced material came from PBMCs. This TCR was sampled from a man younger than 40 in good health and CMV-seropositive. The CDR3 DNA reads as TGCGCCAGCAGCCAACGGACAGGGTCGAACACCGGGGAGCTGTTTTTT. Translated: CASSQRTGSNTGELFF.